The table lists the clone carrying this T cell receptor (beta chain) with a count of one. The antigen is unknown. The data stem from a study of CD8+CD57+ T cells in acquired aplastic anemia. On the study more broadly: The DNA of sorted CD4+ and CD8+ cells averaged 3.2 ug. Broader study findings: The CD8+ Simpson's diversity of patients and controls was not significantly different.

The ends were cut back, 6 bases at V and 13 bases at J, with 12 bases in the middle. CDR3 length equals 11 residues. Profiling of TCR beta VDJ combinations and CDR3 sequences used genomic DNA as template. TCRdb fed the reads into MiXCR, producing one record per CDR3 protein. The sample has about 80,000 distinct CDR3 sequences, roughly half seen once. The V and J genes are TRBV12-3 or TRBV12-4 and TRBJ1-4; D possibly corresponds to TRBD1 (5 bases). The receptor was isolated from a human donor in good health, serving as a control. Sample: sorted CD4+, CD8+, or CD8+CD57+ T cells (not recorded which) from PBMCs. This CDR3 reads CASSRTGRLFF. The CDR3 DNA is TGTGCCAGCAGCCGTACGGGACGACTGTTTTTT.